This is a list of T cell receptor beta chains from one sample in a study of T-cell reconstitution after alpha-beta-depleted transplantation in children. TCRdb itself ran the PCR reads through MiXCR, one entry per CDR3 protein. Among 450,000 to 500,000 distinct CDR3 sequences listed, about 12% were seen once. The sample here was PBMCs from the stem cell graft donor, taken from the stem cell graft. Receptor source: a human donor who donated a stem cell graft to a child with combined immunodeficiency. CDR3s include the opening cysteine and the closing phenylalanine or tryptophan. D genes are given only for firm matches. The listing skips clone size in some rows; elsewhere it reads once, few, many or a size class.

few	NA	15	TRBV5-6	TRBJ1-1	TGTGCCAGCAGCTTATCCAGATACATGAACACTGAAGCTTTCTTT	CASSLSRYMNTEAFF
many	NA	14	TRBV20-1	TRBJ1-1	TGCAGTGCTCTCCCGGGGGTTGGGAACACTGAAGCTTTCTTT	CSALPGVGNTEAFF
few	NA	14	TRBV29-1	TRBJ2-5	TGCAGCGTTGGCCCGATGGAGGAGGGAGAGACCCAGTACTTC	CSVGPMEEGETQYF
few	NA	16	TRBV27	TRBJ2-7	TGTGCCAGCAGTTTAGTTAGTCCGGGTTTATGGGCCGAGCAGTACTTC	CASSLVSPGLWAEQYF
NA	TRBD1	14	TRBV15	TRBJ2-7	TGTGCCACCAGCAGGGGACAGGGAAACTACGAGCAGTACTTC	CATSRGQGNYEQYF
few	TRBD1	15	TRBV3-1	TRBJ2-7	TGTGCAACAGCATCGGCGCACAGGGGGTCCTACGAGCAGTACTTC	CATASAHRGSYEQYF
NA	NA	16	TRBV21-1	TRBJ2-1	TGTGCCAGCAGCAAAGGAGGCGGGGGTAACTACAATGAGCAGTTCTTC	CASSKGGGGNYNEQFF
few	TRBD2	17	TRBV12-3/TRBV12-4	TRBJ2-5	TGTGCCAGCACCAAGAGTTTAGCGGGAGGGTACCAAGAGACCCAGTACTTC	CASTKSLAGGYQETQYF
NA	NA	15	TRBV5-5	TRBJ2-7	TGTGCCAGCAGCTTGGTTTTTGGGGTCAACTACGAGCAGTACTTC	CASSLVFGVNYEQYF
NA	NA	16	TRBV12-3/TRBV12-4	TRBJ2-3	TGTGCCAGCAGCCCTTTACTAGGGCGCGTAACAGATACGCAGTATTTT	CASSPLLGRVTDTQYF
few	NA	15	TRBV6-2/TRBV6-3	TRBJ2-2	TGTGCCAGCAGTTACTCTGGACGAACGACCGGGGAGCTGTTTTTT	CASSYSGRTTGELFF
many	NA	15	TRBV11-3	TRBJ2-1	TGTGCCAGCAGGGGACGGGGAGATTTTGCTGATGAGCAGTTCTTC	CASRGRGDFADEQFF
few	NA	14	TRBV4-1	TRBJ2-2	TGCGCCAGCAGCCTAAACAGGGTTTCCGGGGAGCTGTTTTTT	CASSLNRVSGELFF
few	NA	13	TRBV28	TRBJ2-7	TGTGCCAGCAGTTCCCCCCTCAAACAGGGTGCGTACTTC	CASSSPLKQGAYF
few	TRBD1	14	TRBV7-2	TRBJ2-7	TGTGCCAGCAGCTGGGACAGGCTTGGCTACGAGCAGTACTTC	CASSWDRLGYEQYF
NA	TRBD2	21	TRBV11-3	TRBJ2-3	TGTGCCAGCAGCTTAGCTCTCCTAGCGGCAGACCCAAAAGAGCAGTCAGATACGCAGTATTTT	CASSLALLAADPKEQSDTQYF
few	NA	14	TRBV2	TRBJ2-7	TGTGCCAGCAGTGTGGAGGACGGAACCTACGAGCAGTACTTC	CASSVEDGTYEQYF
NA	TRBD2	17	TRBV7-2	TRBJ2-1	TGTGCCAGCAGCCTCTATCTAGCGGTGAGCTCCTACAATGAGCAGTTCTTC	CASSLYLAVSSYNEQFF